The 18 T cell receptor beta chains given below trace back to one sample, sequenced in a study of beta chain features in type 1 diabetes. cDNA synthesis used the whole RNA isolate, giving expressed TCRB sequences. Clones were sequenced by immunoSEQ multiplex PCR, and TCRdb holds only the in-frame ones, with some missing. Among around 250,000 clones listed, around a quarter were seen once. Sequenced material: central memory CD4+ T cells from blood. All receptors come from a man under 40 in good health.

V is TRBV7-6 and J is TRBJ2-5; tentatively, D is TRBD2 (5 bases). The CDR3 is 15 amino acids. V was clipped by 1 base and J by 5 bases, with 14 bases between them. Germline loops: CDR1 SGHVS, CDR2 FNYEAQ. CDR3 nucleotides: TGTGCCAGCAGCTTAGGAGGGCAAGATGTGGAGACCCAGTACTTC. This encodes CASSLGGQDVETQYF.

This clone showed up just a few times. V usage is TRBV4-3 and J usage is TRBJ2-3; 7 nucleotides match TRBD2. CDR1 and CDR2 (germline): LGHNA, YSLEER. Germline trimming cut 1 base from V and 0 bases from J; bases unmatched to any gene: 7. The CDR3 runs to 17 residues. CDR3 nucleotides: TGCGCCAGCAGCCAAGCTTTCGGGAGGCCCAGCACAGATACGCAGTATTTT. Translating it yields CASSQAFGRPSTDTQYF.

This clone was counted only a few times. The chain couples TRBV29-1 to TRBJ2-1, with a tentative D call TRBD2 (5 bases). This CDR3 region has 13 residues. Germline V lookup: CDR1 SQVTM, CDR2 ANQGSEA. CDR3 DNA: TGCAGACACACGGACTCACAATACAATGAGCAGTTCTTC. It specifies CRHTDSQYNEQFF.

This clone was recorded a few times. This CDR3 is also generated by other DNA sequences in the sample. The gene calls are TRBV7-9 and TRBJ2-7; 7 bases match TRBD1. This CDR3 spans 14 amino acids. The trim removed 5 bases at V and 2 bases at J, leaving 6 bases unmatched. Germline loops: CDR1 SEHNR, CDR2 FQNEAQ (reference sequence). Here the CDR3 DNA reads TGTGCCAGCAGCCCCGGGACAGCCACCTACGAGCAGTACTTC. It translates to CASSPGTATYEQYF.

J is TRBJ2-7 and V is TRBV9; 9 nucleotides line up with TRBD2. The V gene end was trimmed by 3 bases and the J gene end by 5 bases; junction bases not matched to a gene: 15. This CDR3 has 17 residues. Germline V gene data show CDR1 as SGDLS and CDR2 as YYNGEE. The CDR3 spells CASSATRRPSGTNEQYF. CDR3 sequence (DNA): TGTGCCAGCAGCGCGACGAGGAGGCCTAGCGGGACCAACGAGCAGTACTTC.

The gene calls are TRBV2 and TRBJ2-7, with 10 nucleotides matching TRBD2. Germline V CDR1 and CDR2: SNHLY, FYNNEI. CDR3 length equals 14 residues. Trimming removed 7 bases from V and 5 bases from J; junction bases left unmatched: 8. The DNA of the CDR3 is TGTGCCAGCAATGCAGCGGGAGGGTCGCACGAGCAGTACTTC. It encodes CASNAAGGSHEQYF.

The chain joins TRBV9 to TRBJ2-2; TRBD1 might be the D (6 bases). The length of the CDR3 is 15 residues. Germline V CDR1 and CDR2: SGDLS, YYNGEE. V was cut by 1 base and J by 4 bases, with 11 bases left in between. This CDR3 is CASSVFSGATGELFF. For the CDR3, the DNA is TGTGCCAGCAGCGTATTCTCAGGGGCCACCGGGGAGCTGTTTTTT.

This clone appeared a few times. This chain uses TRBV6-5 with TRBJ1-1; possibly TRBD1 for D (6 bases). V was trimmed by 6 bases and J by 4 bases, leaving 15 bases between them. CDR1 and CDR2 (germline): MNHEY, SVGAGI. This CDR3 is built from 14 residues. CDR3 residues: CASRKEGVTTEAFF. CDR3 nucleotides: TGTGCCAGCAGGAAGGAGGGGGTGACCACTGAAGCTTTCTTT.

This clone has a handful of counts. The CDR3 protein is CASSQDLRTSGDNEQFF. CDR3 DNA sequence: TGCGCCAGCAGCCAAGATCTGCGGACTAGCGGGGACAATGAGCAGTTCTTC. The chain carries TRBV4-3 and TRBJ2-1; 12 positions match TRBD2. CDR1 is LGHNA, CDR2 YSLEER, per germline. This CDR3 spans 17 amino acids. V lost 0 bases to trimming and J lost 5 bases; unmatched junction nucleotides: 5.

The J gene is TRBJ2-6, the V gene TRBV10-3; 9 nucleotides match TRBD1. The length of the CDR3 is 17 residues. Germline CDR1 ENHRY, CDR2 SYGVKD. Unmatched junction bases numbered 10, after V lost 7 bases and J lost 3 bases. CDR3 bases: TGTGCCATCAATCGGGACAGGGACGCGGTTGGGGCCAACGTCCTGACTTTC. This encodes CAINRDRDAVGANVLTF.

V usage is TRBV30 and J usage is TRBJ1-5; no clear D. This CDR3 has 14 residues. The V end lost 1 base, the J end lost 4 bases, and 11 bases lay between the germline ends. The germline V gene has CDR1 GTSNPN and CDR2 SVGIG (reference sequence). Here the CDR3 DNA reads TGTGCCTGGAGTGGGATGGGCCCAAATCAGCCCCAGCATTTT. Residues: CAWSGMGPNQPQHF.

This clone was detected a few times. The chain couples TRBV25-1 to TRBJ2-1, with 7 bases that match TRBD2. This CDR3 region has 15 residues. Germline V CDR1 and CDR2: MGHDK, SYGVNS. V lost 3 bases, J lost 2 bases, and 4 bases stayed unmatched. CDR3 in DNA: TGTGCCAGCAGTGAGCGGCTAGCGGCCTACAATGAGCAGTTCTTC. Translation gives CASSERLAAYNEQFF.

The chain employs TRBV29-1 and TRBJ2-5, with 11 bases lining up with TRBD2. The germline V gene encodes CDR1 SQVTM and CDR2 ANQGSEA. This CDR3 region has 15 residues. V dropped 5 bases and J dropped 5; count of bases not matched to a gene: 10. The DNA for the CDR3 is TGCAGCGTTCTTACTAGCGGGGGCATTGGGGAGACCCAGTACTTC. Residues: CSVLTSGGIGETQYF.

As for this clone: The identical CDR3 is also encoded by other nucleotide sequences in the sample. This CDR3 reads CASSSPRGNNEQFF. CDR3 DNA sequence: TGTGCCAGCAGCTCCCCACGAGGGAACAATGAGCAGTTCTTC. The chain links TRBV7-2 to TRBJ2-1; perhaps TRBD2 as D (5 bases). CDR3 length: 14 residues. Germline V gene data show CDR1 as SGHTA and CDR2 as FQGNSA. With 4 bases removed from V and 5 bases from J, the gap between germline ends came to 12 bases.

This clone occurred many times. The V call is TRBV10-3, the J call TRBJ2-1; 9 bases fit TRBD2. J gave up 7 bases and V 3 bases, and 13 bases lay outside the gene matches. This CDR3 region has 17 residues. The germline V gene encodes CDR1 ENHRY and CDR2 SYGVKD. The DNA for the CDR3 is TGTGCCATCAGTGATACCTCCCTAGCGGGGAGCGGGAATGAGCAGTTCTTC. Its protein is CAISDTSLAGSGNEQFF.

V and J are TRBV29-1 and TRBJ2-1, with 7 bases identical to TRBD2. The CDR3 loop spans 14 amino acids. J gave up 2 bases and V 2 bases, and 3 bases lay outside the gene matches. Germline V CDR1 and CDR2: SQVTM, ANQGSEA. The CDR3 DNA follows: TGCAGCGTTGAACTAGCGGAAGCCTACAATGAGCAGTTCTTC. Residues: CSVELAEAYNEQFF.

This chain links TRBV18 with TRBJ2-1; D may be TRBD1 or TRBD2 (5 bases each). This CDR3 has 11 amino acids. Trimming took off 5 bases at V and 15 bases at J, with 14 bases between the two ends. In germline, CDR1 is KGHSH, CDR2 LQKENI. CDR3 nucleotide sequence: TGTGCCAGCTCAACGGGGCTTTTAGTGTTCTTC. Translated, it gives CASSTGLLVFF.

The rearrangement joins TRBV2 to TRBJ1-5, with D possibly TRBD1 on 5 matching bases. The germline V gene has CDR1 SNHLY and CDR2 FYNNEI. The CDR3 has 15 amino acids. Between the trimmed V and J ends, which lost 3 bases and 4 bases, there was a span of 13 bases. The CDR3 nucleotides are TGTGCCAGCAGTGAGATGCAGGGTGGAAATCAGCCCCAGCATTTT. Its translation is CASSEMQGGNQPQHF.